The 14 T cell receptor beta chains below come from one sample, sequenced in a study of blood T cell repertoires in COVID-19. Using immunoSEQ multiplex PCR, the repertoire was profiled, and TCRdb retains in-frame clones only, with some absent. Of tens of thousands of clones listed, roughly 90% were seen once; the top ten hold less than 45%. The sequencing input was peripheral blood. The receptor set was obtained from a man aged 55 to 70 with active or convalescent COVID-19.

CDR3 in DNA: TGTGCCAGCAGCCAAGAGGGGGGACCCCTCCACTTT. Amino acids: CASSQEGGPLHF. The V call is TRBV3-1 (or the pseudogene TRBV3-2), the J call TRBJ1-6; D might be TRBD1 (5 bases). The CDR3 runs 12 residues. V shed 0 bases and J shed 12 bases, with 6 bases lying between them. From germline, CDR1 is LGHDT and CDR2 YNNKEL (reference sequence).

This clone was recorded only once. For the CDR3, the DNA is TGTGCCAGCAGAAGACAGAAGAACACTGAAGCTTTCTTT. This codes for CASRRQKNTEAFF. The V gene is TRBV3-1 (or the pseudogene TRBV3-2), the J gene TRBJ1-1, with D possibly matching TRBD1 (5 bases). The CDR3 has 13 amino acids. Germline V lookup: CDR1 LGHDT, CDR2 YNNKEL (reference sequence). V lost 6 bases, J lost 1 base, and 9 bases lay in between.

V is TRBV5-4 and J is TRBJ2-7; D is undetermined. Trimming left V 3 bases short and J 4 bases short, with 14 bases between. The CDR3 consists of 14 residues. Per germline, CDR1 SGHNT and CDR2 YYREEE (reference sequence). CDR3 nucleotides: TGTGCCAGCAGCTACAGCCTCCGGCCATACGAGCAGTACTTC. Translated, it gives CASSYSLRPYEQYF.

A single count supports this clone. The chain has TRBV4-3 and TRBJ2-1; no firm D call. Germline loops: CDR1 LGHNA, CDR2 YSLEER. The CDR3 sequence is 14 residues long. Trimming stripped 0 bases from V and 0 bases from J, with 3 bases between. DNA for the CDR3: TGCGCCAGCAGCCAAGAGCGCTCCTACAATGAGCAGTTCTTC. Amino acid sequence: CASSQERSYNEQFF.

This chain joins TRBV18 and TRBJ1-2, with 10 bases that match TRBD1. Germline CDR1 is KGHSH and CDR2 is LQKENI. With 0 bases clipped from V and 6 bases from J, the junction kept 7 bases outside the gene matches. The CDR3 is made up of 16 amino acids. DNA for the CDR3: TGTGCCAGCTCACCACCCGGGGACAGGGGAAGTCATGGCTACACCTTC. The encoded protein is CASSPPGDRGSHGYTF.

The gene calls are TRBV6-5 and TRBJ1-4, with no clear D. Germline V CDR1 and CDR2: MNHEY, SVGAGI. The CDR3 spans 13 residues. Deletions cut 7 bases from V and 6 bases from J, with 12 bases between. CDR3 DNA: TGTGCCAGCAACGCTAGGAAGGATGAAAAACTGTTTTTT. Amino acids: CASNARKDEKLFF.

The chain is built from TRBV3-1 (or the pseudogene TRBV3-2) and TRBJ1-1; TRBD1 aligns across 7 bases. The germline V gene encodes CDR1 LGHDT and CDR2 YNNKEL (reference sequence). The ends lost 6 bases at V and 4 bases at J; junction bases unmatched: 8. CDR3 length: 14 residues. The CDR3 DNA is TGTGCCAGCAGTAAGAAGGGGGCAAGCACTGAAGCTTTCTTT. Protein sequence: CASSKKGASTEAFF.

A few counts support this clone. This chain connects TRBV6-5 to TRBJ2-7; weak D call: TRBD2 (6 bases). Germline V gene sequence: CDR1 MNHEY, CDR2 SVGAGI. The CDR3 has 15 residues. The V gene lost 4 bases and the J gene lost 4 bases, with 17 bases spanning the gap. CDR3 DNA: TGTGCCAGCAGTTCGGGGCTAGCGAGAAATTACGAGCAGTACTTC. Its translation: CASSSGLARNYEQYF.

The rearrangement uses TRBV5-4 and TRBJ2-3; perhaps TRBD2 as D (6 bases). This CDR3 region has 16 residues. Germline loops: CDR1 SGHNT, CDR2 YYREEE (reference sequence). V was pared by 3 bases and J by 6 bases, with 20 bases between. Here the CDR3 reads CASSSSLAANVDTQYF. CDR3 sequence (DNA): TGTGCCAGCAGCTCTTCACTAGCAGCAAATGTTGATACGCAGTATTTT. The whole variable domain, filled in from reference TRBV5-4 and TRBJ2-3, reads ETGVTQSPTHLIKTRGQQVTLRCSSQSGHNTVSWYQQALGQGPQFIFQYYREEENGRGNFPPRFSGLQFPNYSSELNVNALELDDSALYLCASSSSLAANVDTQYFGPGTRLTVL.

This sequence joins TRBV4-1 and TRBJ2-7, with D perhaps matching TRBD2 (7 bases). Per germline, CDR1 MGHRA and CDR2 YSYEKL. This CDR3 has 15 amino acids. V shed 0 bases and J shed 2 bases, with 11 bases lying between them. The CDR3 protein is CASSQEGGGPYEQYF. DNA of the CDR3: TGCGCCAGCAGCCAAGAAGGGGGAGGGCCCTACGAGCAGTACTTC.

This chain joins TRBV7-9 and TRBJ1-1, with D hard to call. This CDR3 contains 13 residues. CDR1 and CDR2 from the germline V gene are SEHNR and FQNEAQ (reference sequence). Trimming cost V 1 base and J 4 bases, with 7 bases left between them. CDR3 in DNA: TGTGCCAGCAGCTTAGATTCGGGCACTGAAGCTTTCTTT. It specifies CASSLDSGTEAFF. Combining the CDR3 with reference TRBV7-9 and TRBJ1-1 gives the whole variable domain DTGVSQNPRHKITKRGQNVTFRCDPISEHNRLYWYRQTLGQGPEFLTYFQNEAQLEKSRLLSDRFSAERPKGSFSTLEIQRTEQGDSAMYLCASSLDSGTEAFFGQGTRLTVV.

V and J are TRBV7-3 and TRBJ2-5; D possibly corresponds to TRBD2 (5 bases). CDR1 is SGHTA and CDR2 is FQGTGA in the germline V gene. V dropped 0 bases and J dropped 5 bases, with 13 bases sitting between them. The CDR3 loop spans 15 amino acids. The CDR3 region is CASSLTPAAGETQYF. The DNA of the CDR3 is TGTGCCAGCAGCTTAACCCCAGCGGCCGGGGAGACCCAGTACTTC.

The rearrangement uses TRBV18 and TRBJ1-5; D ambiguous. CDR1 and CDR2 from the germline V gene are KGHSH and LQKENI. V lost 4 bases to trimming and J lost 4 bases, with 5 bases between them. The length of the CDR3 is 12 residues. DNA for the CDR3: TGTGCCAGCTCACTTTATAATCAGCCCCAGCATTTT. Translated: CASSLYNQPQHF.

This rearrangement joins TRBV7-6 to TRBJ1-3; unclear D gene. Looked up from germline, CDR1 is SGHVS and CDR2 is FNYEAQ. The V end was cut by 5 bases, the J end by 3 bases, with 14 bases between. This CDR3 has 15 residues. The CDR3 bases are TGTGCCAGCAGCCCAGCGGGGATTGGTGGAAACACCATATATTTT. Protein product: CASSPAGIGGNTIYF.